This T cell receptor (beta chain) was captured by sequencing in a study of OX40 agonist ivuxolimab in advanced cancers. Study-level background: Six ivuxolimab dose levels, 0.01 to 10 mg/kg, were given intravenously every 2 weeks. With a range of roughly 20 to 79, age averaged approximately 64 years, and 65% to 90% were male. Prior anti-PD-1, anti-PD-L1 or anti-CTLA-4 therapy was allowed; around 43% had some.

The method was immunoSEQ multiplex PCR; TCRdb's version includes in-frame clones alone and lacks a portion of them. In the table there are around 42,000 clones, more than 70% of which are singletons. Points from the study as a whole: Antigen specificity was not determined for the expanded peripheral T cells.

With regard to this clone: As yet, its antigen is unknown. A read error may account for a junction end that differs from germline.

This receptor was taken from an adult with an advanced solid tumor such as melanoma, head and neck, liver or kidney cancer. The sample consisted of CD4+ or CD8+ T cells sorted from blood, taken in a trial of the OX40 agonist ivuxolimab.

The CDR3 DNA is TGTGCTAGCAGCTGGGACATCACAGATACGCAGTATTTT. This gives the protein CASSWDITDTQYF. The genes are TRBV7-7 and TRBJ2-3, with D perhaps matching TRBD1 (6 bases). In germline, CDR1 is SSHAT, CDR2 FNYEAQ (reference sequence). The CDR3 covers 13 residues.